The 24 T cell receptor beta chains reported below all come from one sample, sequenced in a study of cytomegalovirus exposure and HLA in healthy donors (dated by TCRdb to the late 2010s). The method behind the library was the immunoSEQ multiplex PCR assay. TCRdb retrieved this table from immuneACCESS and kept in-frame rearrangements only. Not all clones are present; in checked studies, unresolved V genes account for under half, and no reason is known for the remainder. The sample includes fewer than 250,000 clones, with 75% to 90% observed a single time. Roughly 6% of the sample is in the top ten clones. Sequences were obtained from PBMCs. All receptors derive from a woman aged 18-29 years in good health and CMV-seronegative.

This clone was seen only a few times. The gene calls are TRBV7-2 and TRBJ1-5; 12 bases agree with TRBD1. The CDR3 is made up of 16 amino acids. Germline trimming cut 6 bases from V and 2 bases from J; bases unmatched to any gene: 5. Germline V CDR1 and CDR2: SGHTA, FQGNSA. The CDR3, as DNA: TGTGCCAGCAGGGGGACAGGGGGCCATGGCAATCAGCCCCAGCATTTT. It is translated as CASRGTGGHGNQPQHF.

The chain combines TRBV5-1 with TRBJ2-2, with TRBD1 identical over 7 bases. J lost 2 bases, V lost 3 bases, and 10 bases had no gene match. Per the germline V gene, CDR1 is SGHRS and CDR2 is YFSETQ. The CDR3 is 17 residues long. DNA for the CDR3: TGCGCCAGCAGCTGGCGACAGGGATCTTTCAACACCGGGGAGCTGTTTTTT. The encoded protein is CASSWRQGSFNTGELFF.

This clone showed up just a few times. V usage is TRBV18 and J usage is TRBJ2-2; D call uncertain. Germline CDR1 is KGHSH and CDR2 is LQKENI. The CDR3 covers 12 residues. V was trimmed by 3 bases and J by 7 bases, leaving 6 bases between them. The CDR3 sequence is CASSPDHGELFF. The CDR3 DNA sequence: TGTGCCAGCTCACCTGATCACGGGGAGCTGTTTTTT. The variable domain in full, with the rest retrieved from reference TRBV18 and TRBJ2-2, is NAGVMQNPRHLVRRRGQEARLRCSPMKGHSHVYWYRQLPEEGLKFMVYLQKENIIDESGMPKERFSAEFPKEGPSILRIQQVVRGDSAAYFCASSPDHGELFFGEGSRLTVL.

The rearrangement joins TRBV6-4 to TRBJ2-2, with TRBD1 as a possible D gene (5 bases). The CDR3 spans 13 residues. Germline V gene lookup returns CDR1 MRHNA and CDR2 SNTAGT. V lost 6 bases and J 5 bases, leaving 10 bases between the germline ends. For the CDR3, the DNA is TGTGCCAGCAGGGAACAGGTTACCGGGGAGCTGTTTTTT. Residues: CASREQVTGELFF.

The genes are TRBV14 and TRBJ1-2; the D gene is possibly TRBD1 (6 bases). This CDR3 is built from 16 residues. Trimming took 0 bases from V and 2 from J, leaving 13 bases between them. Germline CDR1 is SGHDN and CDR2 is FVKESK. CDR3 amino acids: CASSQDRRGANYGYTF. CDR3 in DNA: TGTGCCAGCAGCCAAGATCGGAGGGGGGCCAACTATGGCTACACCTTC.

The chain links TRBV6-4 to TRBJ2-3; a weak D match, TRBD1 (6 bases). The V end was cut by 0 bases, the J end by 6 bases, with 28 bases between. The germline CDR1 and CDR2 sequences are MRHNA and SNTAGT. CDR3 size: 20 residues. The CDR3 nucleotides are TGTGCCAGCAGTGACTCGAGTCGAGGGAGACAGGTTCGAGTCCGGGATACGCAGTATTTT. Translated: CASSDSSRGRQVRVRDTQYF.

The chain is built from TRBV18 and TRBJ2-1; D is possibly TRBD1 (5 bases). The germline CDR1 and CDR2 sequences are KGHSH and LQKENI. V was trimmed by 3 bases and J by 4 bases, leaving 13 bases between them. This CDR3 spans 15 amino acids. CDR3 region: CASSPAGREYNEQFF. DNA of the CDR3: TGTGCCAGCTCACCGGCAGGGCGAGAATACAATGAGCAGTTCTTC. Full variable domain (outside the CDR3, taken from reference TRBV18 and TRBJ2-1): NAGVMQNPRHLVRRRGQEARLRCSPMKGHSHVYWYRQLPEEGLKFMVYLQKENIIDESGMPKERFSAEFPKEGPSILRIQQVVRGDSAAYFCASSPAGREYNEQFFGPGTRLTVL.

J is TRBJ2-3 and V is TRBV2; D is ambiguous. The germline CDR1 and CDR2 sequences are SNHLY and FYNNEI. The CDR3 runs 14 residues. The V gene lost 5 bases and the J gene lost 1 base, with 10 bases spanning the gap. CDR3 sequence: CASSNSYGTDTQYF. In DNA form, the CDR3 reads TGTGCCAGCAGTAATTCGTACGGCACAGATACGCAGTATTTT. Full variable domain (missing parts from reference TRBV2 and TRBJ2-3): EPEVTQTPSHQVTQMGQEVILRCVPISNHLYFYWYRQILGQKVEFLVSFYNNEISEKSEIFDDQFSVERPDGSNFTLKIRSTKLEDSAMYFCASSNSYGTDTQYFGPGTRLTVL.

The V call is TRBV6-1, the J call TRBJ1-2; D gene unclear. Germline values: CDR1 MNHNS, CDR2 SASEGT. The CDR3 has 17 amino acids. The V end was cut by 4 bases, the J end by 0 bases, with 18 bases between. The DNA for the CDR3 is TGTGCCAGCAGTGCTACCCGACCCTATGAAACTAACTATGGCTACACCTTC. This gives the protein CASSATRPYETNYGYTF.

The chain carries TRBV2 and TRBJ2-1, with 8 bases identical to TRBD2. The CDR3 extends over 17 amino acids. V trimming: 3 bases; J trimming: 3 bases; junction bases outside the gene matches: 10. Per germline, CDR1 SNHLY and CDR2 FYNNEI. DNA of the CDR3: TGTGCCAGCAGTGAGGGTGGGCCTAGCGGGTTCTACAATGAGCAGTTCTTC. Translating gives CASSEGGPSGFYNEQFF.

The chain uses TRBV5-1 and TRBJ1-2; 7 positions match TRBD1. The CDR3 is 14 amino acids. The J segment lost 8 bases and the V segment lost 0 bases, leaving 7 bases of the junction unmatched. Germline V CDR1 and CDR2: SGHRS, YFSETQ. CDR3 sequence (DNA): TGCGCCAGCAGCTTGGAGCCGACAGGGAGAGGCTACACCTTC. It codes for CASSLEPTGRGYTF.

In this sample, this clone turned up once. The chain joins TRBV29-1 to TRBJ2-1; no clear D gene. The germline V gene has CDR1 SQVTM and CDR2 ANQGSEA. This CDR3 contains 11 residues. The V gene lost 3 bases and the J gene lost 8 bases, with 8 bases spanning the gap. The CDR3 protein is CSVEVGHEQFF. In DNA form, the CDR3 reads TGCAGCGTTGAGGTTGGACATGAGCAGTTCTTC.

The chain couples TRBV28 to TRBJ1-4, with unresolved D. Trimming pared 8 bases from V and 8 bases from J, leaving 12 bases between. The CDR3 contains 12 residues. Germline assignment: CDR1 MDHEN and CDR2 SYDVKM. The CDR3 DNA is TGTGCCAGCGGTCGGGCGGAGGAAAAACTGTTTTTT. Residues: CASGRAEEKLFF.

This clone was picked up one time. The CDR3 bases are TGTGCCAGCAGTTTATACAGACACCTTAATGAAAAACTGTTTTTT. It yields the protein CASSLYRHLNEKLFF. The chain combines TRBV28 with TRBJ1-4; the D is unclear. The CDR3 runs to 15 residues. Germline CDR1 and CDR2: MDHEN and SYDVKM. Between the trimmed V and J ends, which lost 1 base and 4 bases, there was a span of 10 bases.

Here the CDR3 reads CASSQKRNYGYTF. DNA of the CDR3: TGTGCCAGCAGCCAGAAAAGAAACTATGGCTACACCTTC. The rearrangement joins TRBV28 to TRBJ1-2; D not certain. Trimming removed 6 bases at V and 2 bases at J, with 10 bases between. CDR3 size: 13 residues. The germline V gene encodes CDR1 MDHEN and CDR2 SYDVKM.

The chain has TRBV7-3 and TRBJ2-3, with a tentative D call TRBD2 (6 bases). The CDR3 totals 14 residues. Germline V gene data show CDR1 as SGHTA and CDR2 as FQGTGA. The germline V and J ends were trimmed by 3 bases and 4 bases, with 11 bases remaining between them. This CDR3 reads CASSFGGESDTQYF. CDR3 DNA: TGTGCCAGCAGCTTCGGGGGAGAGTCAGATACGCAGTATTTT.

The chain recombines TRBV15 with TRBJ2-1; 10 nucleotides line up with TRBD2. The CDR3 covers 15 residues. The V and J ends lost 3 bases and 7 bases, in that order; junction bases with no gene match: 6. Germline CDR1 is LNHNV and CDR2 is YYDKDF (reference sequence). CDR3 nucleotides: TGTGCCACCAGCAGGCGGACTAGCGGCCTTAATGAGCAGTTCTTC. Encoded protein: CATSRRTSGLNEQFF.

V is TRBV4-1 and J is TRBJ1-4; TRBD1 aligns across 7 bases. The junction had 12 bases not matched to a gene; V was cut back by 2 bases and J by 12 bases. Germline lookup yields CDR1 MGHRA and CDR2 YSYEKL. The CDR3 runs to 15 residues. In DNA form, the CDR3 reads TGCGCCAGCAGCCAACAGGCCGGACCGGGACAGCAACTGTTTTTT. It encodes CASSQQAGPGQQLFF.

The V and J genes are TRBV2 and TRBJ2-5, with D maybe TRBD1 (6 bases). There are 14 residues in the CDR3. The germline CDR1 and CDR2 sequences are SNHLY and FYNNEI. V lost 7 bases to trimming and J lost 0 bases, with 12 bases between them. The CDR3 DNA reads TGTGCCAGCATCCTACAGGGAAACCAAGAGACCCAGTACTTC. As protein: CASILQGNQETQYF.

The table lists this clone with a few counts. This rearrangement joins TRBV7-9 to TRBJ2-7; D may be TRBD1 or TRBD2 (5 bases each). The germline V and J ends were trimmed by 6 bases and 6 bases, with 12 bases remaining between them. The CDR3 runs to 12 residues. Germline V gene sequence: CDR1 SEHNR, CDR2 FQNEAQ (reference sequence). The CDR3 reads CASSLLGGEQYF. The CDR3 DNA reads TGTGCCAGCAGTCTCCTTGGGGGCGAGCAGTACTTC.

The CDR3 DNA sequence: TGTGCCAGCAGCGTGGGACGTTCCACCTACGAGCAGTACTTC. This encodes CASSVGRSTYEQYF. J is TRBJ2-7 and V is TRBV5-6; possibly TRBD1 or TRBD2 for D (5 bases each). The CDR3 length is 14 residues. The germline V gene encodes CDR1 SGHDT and CDR2 YYEEEE. The V gene lost 4 bases and the J gene lost 2 bases, with 13 bases spanning the gap.

This clone has a single count. The chain carries TRBV6-5 and TRBJ2-5, with no clear D. The V gene lost 2 bases and the J gene lost 5 bases, with 9 bases spanning the gap. The CDR3 runs to 13 residues. CDR1 and CDR2 from the germline V gene are MNHEY and SVGAGI. CDR3 coding DNA: TGTGCCAGCAGTTACAGATTCGGGGAGACCCAGTACTTC. Translating it yields CASSYRFGETQYF.

The V call is TRBV29-1, the J call TRBJ2-1; possibly TRBD1 or TRBD2 for D (5 bases each). The CDR3 contains 10 residues. The ends were cut back, 5 bases at V and 15 bases at J, with 14 bases in the middle. Germline CDR1 reads SQVTM; CDR2 reads ANQGSEA. CDR3 loop: CSVPGTVGFF. CDR3 coding DNA: TGCAGCGTTCCCGGGACGGTGGGGTTCTTC.

The chain carries TRBV6-6 and TRBJ2-2; 9 bases line up with TRBD1. The V gene end was trimmed by 7 bases and the J gene end by 7 bases; junction bases not matched to a gene: 10. Germline lookup yields CDR1 MNHNY and CDR2 SVGAGI (reference sequence). This CDR3 is 15 amino acids long. The DNA of the CDR3 is TGTGCCAGCACTCCCGGACAGGGGTTAGACGGGGAGCTGTTTTTT. It yields the protein CASTPGQGLDGELFF.